The clone carrying this TCR beta chain was detected many times. CDR3 size: 12 residues. Germline CDR1 DFQATT, CDR2 SNEGSKA (reference sequence). Trimming pared 4 bases from V and 1 base from J, leaving 8 bases between. This sample is drawn from a study of T cells in Graves' hyperthyroidism and ophthalmopathy. RNA transcripts served as the template for amplifying TCR beta CDR3 regions. The study used the HTBI primer set for a first-round RT-PCR of the TCR CDR3. TCRdb reprocessed the multiplex PCR reads via MiXCR and lists one record per CDR3 protein. This table has about 480,000 distinct CDR3 sequences, roughly a quarter appearing once.

The receptor's source is a woman aged 25 to 45 with Graves' ophthalmopathy. The V and J genes are TRBV20-1 and TRBJ2-7, with TRBD2 as a possible D gene (5 bases). Sequenced: blood. The CDR3 nucleotides are TGCAGTGCTACTGACTATTCCTACGAGCAGTACTTC. Translating gives CSATDYSYEQYF.